Given below is one T cell receptor beta chain in context. What it binds is not known. Here immunoSEQ multiplex PCR was the method, and the copy in TCRdb shows in-frame clones only, minus some. The table shows approximately 82,000 clones, with 88% occurring only once. The sample originates from a study of OX40 agonist ivuxolimab in advanced cancers. Study-wide points: Individuals who were partial responders at 0.1-3.0 mg/kg had clonal expansion that ranked among the lowest. No antigen was identified for the clonally expanded peripheral T cells. CD8+ T cells were the subset that, on average, had more expanded clones than CD4+.

The sample was CD4+ or CD8+ T cells sorted from blood, taken in a trial of the OX40 agonist ivuxolimab. This receptor was obtained from an adult with an advanced solid tumor such as melanoma, head and neck, liver or kidney cancer.

The CDR3 DNA reads TGCGCCAGCAGCTTTGGATCGGCGAATGAGCAGTTCTTC. The encoded protein is CASSFGSANEQFF. J is TRBJ2-1 and V is TRBV5-1; D is ambiguous. Germline V gene lookup returns CDR1 SGHRS and CDR2 YFSETQ. The CDR3 length is 13 residues. V dropped 2 bases and J dropped 7 bases, with 10 bases sitting between them.